This T cell receptor (beta chain) was recorded in a study of shared T cell receptors in the human thymus. CDR3 length equals 16 residues. Trimming took 5 bases from V and 4 from J; bases not matched to a gene: 13. Germline CDR1 SGHRS, CDR2 YFSETQ. The protocol was immunoSEQ multiplex PCR, while the TCRdb copy is restricted to in-frame clones and leaves out a portion. The sample has over 350,000 clones, roughly 94% seen once. This receptor was taken from a human donor. Specimen: thymocytes. This rearrangement joins TRBV5-1 to TRBJ2-3, with 7 bases lining up with TRBD2. CDR3 residues: CASRQASAGASDTQYF. CDR3 nucleotides: TGCGCCAGCAGGCAAGCTAGCGCGGGAGCATCAGATACGCAGTATTTT.